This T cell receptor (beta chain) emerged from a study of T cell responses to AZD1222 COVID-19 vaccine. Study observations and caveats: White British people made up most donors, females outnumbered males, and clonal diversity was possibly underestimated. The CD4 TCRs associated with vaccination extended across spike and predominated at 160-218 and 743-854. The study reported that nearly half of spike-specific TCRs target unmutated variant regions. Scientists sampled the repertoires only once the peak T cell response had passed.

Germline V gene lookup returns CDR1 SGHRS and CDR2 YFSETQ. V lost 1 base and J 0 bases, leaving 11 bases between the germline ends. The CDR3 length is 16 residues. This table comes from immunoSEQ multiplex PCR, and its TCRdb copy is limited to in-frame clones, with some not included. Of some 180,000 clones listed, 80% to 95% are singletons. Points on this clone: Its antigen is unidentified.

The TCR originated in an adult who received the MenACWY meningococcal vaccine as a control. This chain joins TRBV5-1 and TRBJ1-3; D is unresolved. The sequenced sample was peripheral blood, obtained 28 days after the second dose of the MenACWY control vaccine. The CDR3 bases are TGCGCCAGCAGCTTGCCCGGTGCAGGCTCTGGAAACACCATATATTTT. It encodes CASSLPGAGSGNTIYF.